This record covers a single T cell receptor beta chain. Its antigen is as yet unknown. This entry belongs to a study of cytomegalovirus exposure and HLA in healthy donors. Across the study: Early release data held roughly 90 million unique TCRs from HLA-typed donors. Findings and limits, study-wide: Later analysis identified a missense DCLRE1C variant that was linked to TCR beta V- and J-gene trimming.

CDR1 and CDR2 (germline): MDHEN, SYDVKM. V gave up 8 bases and J gave up 4 bases; unmatched junction bases: 5. This CDR3 has 14 residues. Primers included in the PCR were 60 Vbeta and 13 Jbeta primers. The repertoire was sequenced with immunoSEQ multiplex PCR; TCRdb's copy has only in-frame clones and lacks some. The data contain tens of thousands of clones, around 86% of them singletons. The TCR sequence derives from a woman in her thirties or forties in good health and CMV-seropositive. Source material: PBMCs. The chain joins TRBV28 to TRBJ2-5, with TRBD2 identical over 12 bases. Here the CDR3 DNA reads TGTGCCAGCGTCGGGACTAGCGGGTTAGAGACCCAGTACTTC. Amino acids: CASVGTSGLETQYF.